The text below deals with one T cell receptor (beta chain). This clonotype was detected only a few times. Its cognate antigen has yet to be identified. The sample holds no much larger clone one base away, and base qualities are not on file. Reading from cysteine to phenylalanine, the CDR3 counts 16 amino acids. CDR3 DNA is the only sequence kept; it has 48 bases, read in frame from the first base. As encoded in the germline V gene, CDR1 is MDHEN while CDR2 is SYDVKM. V and J are trimmed by 2 bases and 7 bases, and the gene matches miss 11 bases of the junction. In light of the paper, this sample's treatment or condition label describes: live attenuated yellow fever vaccine strain. At each blood-draw timepoint, two biological replicates of bulk PBMCs were collected. A standard Ficoll-Paque protocol was used to isolate PBMCs from peripheral blood. TriZol was used to extract RNA from bulk PBMCs, from CD4 and CD8 fractions, and from dextramer-positive and dextramer-negative fractions.

The sample comes from a study of T cells after yellow fever vaccination (dated by TCRdb to between 2019 and 2020). At the level of the whole study: Libraries from fractions with low cell numbers were prepared with the SMART-Seq v4 Ultra Low Input RNA kit. To follow T-cell clones before and after primary and booster YFV17D yellow fever vaccination, bulk TCR alpha and beta repertoires were sequenced over time. Two healthy male donors made up the cohort, one aged 18 to 30 years and the other aged 30 to 40 years. Blood was collected at multiple timepoints before and after primary and secondary immunization, and bulk PBMC replicates and cell subsets were isolated. The paper's findings and limits, for the study overall: Computational filtering was needed because FACS-sorted repertoires could contain abundant contaminating clonotypes from the bulk population. The study included only a couple of donors, which limits how far the findings can be generalized. A small share of clonotypes was detected in both CD4 and CD8 compartments, with the overlap likely arising from convergent recombination. Most clones expanded after primary vaccination (around 96% of CD4 and approximately 86% of CD8) were re-detected after the booster, suggesting that broad memory maintenance occurred. The secondary T-cell response was weaker than the primary response but faster, peaking on day 5 instead of day 15.

TCR cDNA was synthesized by 5'RACE template switching, which introduced a universal primer site and unique molecular identifiers. Priming for cDNA synthesis came from both the TCR alpha and TCR beta constant segments. Library amplification involved two PCR steps, and the second step added sample barcodes and sequencing adapters. Sequencing of libraries was performed on Illumina HiSeq 2500 (2x100 bp) or NovaSeq (2x150 bp). Processing in the source paper ran as follows. MIGEC was used to demultiplex reads and collapse the reads into UMI consensus sequences, and MiXCR was used for V(D)J alignment. Clonotypes responding to the vaccine were identified with edgeR on replicate PBMC samples, with the criteria of FDR below 0.01 and a log2 fold change above 5 up to day 15. Bulk clonotypes were assigned CD4 or CD8 identity according to which sequenced CD4 or CD8 repertoire held them at higher abundance. Using fastp trimming at Q25 and MiXCR clonotype assembly, TCRdb reanalyzed the public sequencing data and kept in-frame beta chains. When rows share a CDR3 protein, they turn into one entry using the most common DNA and genes. Here the V and J calls rest on TCRdb's processing, not on the authors' analysis. Here the sample has hundreds of thousands of distinct CDR3 sequences; roughly 13% occur a single time. About an eighth of the sample comes from the top ten.

This receptor was obtained from a man aged 25 to 40 who received the YFV17D yellow fever vaccine. The input for sequencing was PBMCs, taken on the day of the yellow fever booster vaccination. The rearranged chain carries TRBV28 and TRBJ2-1; TRBD1 lines up with 7 middle nucleotides. Here is the DNA: TGTGCCAGCAGTTTAAGGGGGCGAGGGTTGGGAAATGAGCAGTTCTTC. Its amino acids are CASSLRGRGLGNEQFF.